This TCR beta chain is drawn from a study of PD-1 blockade in mismatch repair-deficient tumors. The data were produced by immunoSEQ multiplex PCR, yet TCRdb's version contains in-frame clones alone and is incomplete. This repertoire shows around 23,000 clones, 83% found once; its top ten account for over 20%. V lost 4 bases and J 3 bases, leaving 27 bases between the germline ends. Germline CDR1 is SGHDT and CDR2 is YYEEEE. The CDR3 covers 19 residues. This chain uses TRBV5-6 with TRBJ2-3, with D maybe TRBD2 (5 bases). Sample: peripheral blood, taken 12 weeks after starting pembrolizumab. The origin of this receptor is an adult with mismatch repair-deficient cancer. The CDR3 DNA is TGTGCCAGCAGCCCCTTTTTCTGGGGAGTCGGCCCTGGTACAGATACGCAGTATTTT. This gives the protein CASSPFFWGVGPGTDTQYF.